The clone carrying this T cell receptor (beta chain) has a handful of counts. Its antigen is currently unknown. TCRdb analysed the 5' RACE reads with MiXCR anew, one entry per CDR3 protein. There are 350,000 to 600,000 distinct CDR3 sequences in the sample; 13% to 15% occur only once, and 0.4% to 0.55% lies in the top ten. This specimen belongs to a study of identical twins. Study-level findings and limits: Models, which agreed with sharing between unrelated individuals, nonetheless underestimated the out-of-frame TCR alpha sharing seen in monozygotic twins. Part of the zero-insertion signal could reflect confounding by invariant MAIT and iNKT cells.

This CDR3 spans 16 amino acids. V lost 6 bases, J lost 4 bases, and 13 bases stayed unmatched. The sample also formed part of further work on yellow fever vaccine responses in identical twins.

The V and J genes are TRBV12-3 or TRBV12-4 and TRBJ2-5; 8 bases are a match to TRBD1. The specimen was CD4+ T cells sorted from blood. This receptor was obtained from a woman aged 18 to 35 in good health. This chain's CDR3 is CASRPFSGQARETQYF. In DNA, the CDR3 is TGTGCCAGCAGACCTTTTTCGGGACAGGCGCGAGAGACCCAGTACTTC.